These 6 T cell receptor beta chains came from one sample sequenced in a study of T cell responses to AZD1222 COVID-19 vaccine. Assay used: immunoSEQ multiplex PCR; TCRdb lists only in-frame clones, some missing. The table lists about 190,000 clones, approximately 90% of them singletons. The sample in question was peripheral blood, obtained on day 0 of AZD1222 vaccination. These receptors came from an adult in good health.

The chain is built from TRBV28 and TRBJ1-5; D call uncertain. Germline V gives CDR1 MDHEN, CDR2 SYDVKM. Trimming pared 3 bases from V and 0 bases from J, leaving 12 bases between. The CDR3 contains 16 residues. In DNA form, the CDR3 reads TGTGCCAGCAGTTTTTTCTCGGCAGATAGCAATCAGCCCCAGCATTTT. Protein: CASSFFSADSNQPQHF.

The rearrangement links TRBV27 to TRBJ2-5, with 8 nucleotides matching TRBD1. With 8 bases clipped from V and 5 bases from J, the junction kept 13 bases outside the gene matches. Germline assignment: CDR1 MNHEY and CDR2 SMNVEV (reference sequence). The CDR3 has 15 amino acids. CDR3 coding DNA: TGTGCCAGCGCAGACCGCGGACAGGGCGTCGAGACCCAGTACTTC. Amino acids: CASADRGQGVETQYF.

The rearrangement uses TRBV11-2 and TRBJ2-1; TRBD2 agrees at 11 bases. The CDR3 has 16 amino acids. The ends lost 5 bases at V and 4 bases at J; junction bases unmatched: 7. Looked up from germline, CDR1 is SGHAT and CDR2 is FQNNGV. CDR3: CASSPGTSGVYNEQFF. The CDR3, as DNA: TGTGCCAGCAGCCCCGGGACTAGCGGTGTTTACAATGAGCAGTTCTTC.

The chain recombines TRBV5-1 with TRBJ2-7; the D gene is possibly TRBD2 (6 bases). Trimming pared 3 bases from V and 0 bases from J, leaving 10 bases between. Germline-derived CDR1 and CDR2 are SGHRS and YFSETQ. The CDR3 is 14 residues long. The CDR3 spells CASSSPGSSYEQYF. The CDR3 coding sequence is TGCGCCAGCAGCTCCCCCGGGAGCTCCTACGAGCAGTACTTC.

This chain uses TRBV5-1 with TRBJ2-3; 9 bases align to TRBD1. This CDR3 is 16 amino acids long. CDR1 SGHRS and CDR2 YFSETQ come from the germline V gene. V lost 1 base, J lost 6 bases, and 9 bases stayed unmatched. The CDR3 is CASSLWRDRVQDTQYF. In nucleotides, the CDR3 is TGCGCCAGCAGCTTGTGGCGGGACAGGGTGCAGGATACGCAGTATTTT.

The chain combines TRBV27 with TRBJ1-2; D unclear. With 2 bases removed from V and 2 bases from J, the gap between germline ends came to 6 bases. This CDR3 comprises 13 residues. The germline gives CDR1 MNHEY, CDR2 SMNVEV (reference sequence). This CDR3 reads CASSLKENYGYTF. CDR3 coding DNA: TGTGCCAGCAGTTTAAAGGAGAACTATGGCTACACCTTC.